A selection of T cell receptor beta chains follows, all from one sample in a study of T cells in Graves' hyperthyroidism and ophthalmopathy. TCRdb processed the multiplex PCR reads anew with MiXCR; each CDR3 protein has one entry. The table includes some 460,000 distinct CDR3 sequences, approximately 14% detected once. Sequencing was performed on blood. The receptors shown here come from a woman under 30 with Graves' hyperthyroidism. The CDR3 runs from the conserved cysteine through the conserved F or W. A D gene is named only where the DNA matches it firmly. The size entry is marked missing in some rows and otherwise reads once, few, many or a size class.

cdr3_length	clone_size	v_call	j_call	d_call	cdr3_nt	cdr3_aa
13	few	TRBV6-1	TRBJ1-2	TRBD1	TGTGCCAGCACATGGACAGGGAACTATGGCTACACCTTC	CASTWTGNYGYTF
17	many	TRBV7-2	TRBJ2-5	TRBD1	TGTGCCAGCAGCCGAGTCGGGACAGGGGGCCTCGATGAGACCCAGTACTTC	CASSRVGTGGLDETQYF
14	many	TRBV5-1	TRBJ2-7	TRBD1	TGCGCCAGCAGCTCTCGGGGACAGGGTTCGGAGCAGTACTTC	CASSSRGQGSEQYF
14	many	TRBV7-2	TRBJ1-1	-	TGTGCCAGCAGCTTTAGGTCCAGGGAAACTGAAGCTTTCTTT	CASSFRSRETEAFF
15	-	TRBV19	TRBJ2-3	TRBD2	TGTGCCAGTAGTATGGGAGCGGGGCGCACAGATACGCAGTATTTT	CASSMGAGRTDTQYF
14	many	TRBV5-1	TRBJ2-7	-	TGCGCCAGCAGCTTCCGTCCTGGGACCTACGAGCAGTACTTC	CASSFRPGTYEQYF
15	-	TRBV20-1	TRBJ2-5	TRBD1	TGCAGTGCTATCTTCCGGACAGGCAGACAAGAGACCCAGTACTTC	CSAIFRTGRQETQYF
13	many	TRBV28	TRBJ2-7	-	TGTGCCAGCAGGACCAGGAGCTCCTACGAGCAGTACTTC	CASRTRSSYEQYF
15	-	TRBV14	TRBJ2-3	-	TGTGCCAGCAGCCAAGGGACGACTTTGGGGGATACGCAGTATTTT	CASSQGTTLGDTQYF
13	-	TRBV19	TRBJ1-1	-	TGTGCCAGTAGTATAGGGGGCTCCACTGAAGCTTTCTTT	CASSIGGSTEAFF
18	many	TRBV18	TRBJ2-7	-	TGTGCCAGCTCTTTTTCCTACCCCTCGGGACCTGTATCCTACGAGCAGTACTTC	CASSFSYPSGPVSYEQYF
15	-	TRBV18	TRBJ2-7	TRBD2	TGTGCCAGCTCACCACAGCGACTAGCCGGGGGCGAGCAGTACTTC	CASSPQRLAGGEQYF
13	many	TRBV7-2	TRBJ2-1	-	TGTGCCAGCAGGCTTCCTGTGTACAATGAGCAGTTCTTC	CASRLPVYNEQFF
16	many	TRBV11-2	TRBJ2-3	TRBD1	TGTGCCAGCAGCTTAGAAGGGACAGGGGGTCCAGATACGCAGTATTTT	CASSLEGTGGPDTQYF
17	-	TRBV25-1	TRBJ1-4	-	TGTGCCAGCAGTGAATCTAGGGTCGAGCAGGGAAATGAAAAACTGTTTTTT	CASSESRVEQGNEKLFF
14	-	TRBV5-1	TRBJ2-7	TRBD1	TGCGCCAGCAGCTTGACAGGGGGCACGGGCGAGCAGTACTTC	CASSLTGGTGEQYF
17	few	TRBV12-3/TRBV12-4	TRBJ2-6	-	TGTGCCAGCGCCAAAAGGGCGGGGACCCCTGGGGCCAACGTCCTGACTTTC	CASAKRAGTPGANVLTF
13	-	TRBV4-1	TRBJ1-1	-	TGCGCCAGCAGCCAAGTGGAATCCACTGAAGCTTTCTTT	CASSQVESTEAFF
13	many	TRBV20-1	TRBJ2-1	TRBD2	TGCAGTGCCGGACTAGCGGGGAACAATGAGCAGTTCTTC	CSAGLAGNNEQFF
15	many	TRBV20-1	TRBJ2-7	-	TGCAGTGCTCCAGATGCCTGGACTAACCCCTACGAGCAGTACTTC	CSAPDAWTNPYEQYF
16	many	TRBV28	TRBJ1-5	-	TGTGCCAGCAGCCCTGCGGGGGGTATGGGCAATCAGCCCCAGCATTTT	CASSPAGGMGNQPQHF
11	-	TRBV20-1	TRBJ1-2	-	-	CSTSDGLGYTF
15	few	TRBV13	TRBJ2-3	TRBD2	TGTGCCAGCAGCCCCCGGGAGGTTAGCACAGATACGCAGTATTTT	CASSPREVSTDTQYF
15	-	TRBV11-3	TRBJ2-5	-	TGTGCCAGCAGCTTAGAGGGGGGGGGACAAGAGGCCCAGTACTTC	CASSLEGGGQEAQYF
20	few	TRBV12-3/TRBV12-4	TRBJ2-7	-	TGTGCCAGCAGTTTTCGAGGTGACTTGGGTTTCACTTCGGGCTCCTACGAGCAGTACTTC	CASSFRGDLGFTSGSYEQYF
15	-	TRBV7-9	TRBJ1-6	TRBD1	TGTGCCAGCAGCGAACCCGGGACAGCTAATTCACCCCTCCACTTT	CASSEPGTANSPLHF
14	many	TRBV12-3/TRBV12-4	TRBJ2-7	-	TGTGCCAGCAGACTTAGTCCCAGCTCCTACGAGCAGTACTTC	CASRLSPSSYEQYF
17	many	TRBV7-8	TRBJ2-5	TRBD2	TGTGCCAGCAGCCATTGGAGGGCGGGGGATACACAAGAGACCCAGTACTTC	CASSHWRAGDTQETQYF
21	many	TRBV20-1	TRBJ2-5	TRBD1	TGCAGTGCTAGTGAGGACAGGGTCCTAGCAAGCGGGCTTGTGTTTTGGGAGACCCAGTACTTC	CSASEDRVLASGLVFWETQYF
12	-	TRBV6-1	TRBJ2-3	TRBD2	TGTGCCAGCAGTGAGGGACTAGCGCCGCAGTATTTT	CASSEGLAPQYF
16	many	TRBV4-1	TRBJ1-1	-	TGCGCCAGCAGCCAAAGGCGCGGGACGGGCGAAGTTGAAGCTTTCTTT	CASSQRRGTGEVEAFF
15	few	TRBV4-1	TRBJ2-4	-	TGCGCCAGCAGCCAAGATCCCGGACGGCAAAACATTCAGTACTTC	CASSQDPGRQNIQYF
13	-	TRBV29-1	TRBJ2-7	-	TGCAGCGTTGGAGAGGGTTGGAGAAAGGAGCAGTACTTC	CSVGEGWRKEQYF
13	-	TRBV9	TRBJ1-1	-	TGTGCCAGCAGCGTAGCTATCGATACTGAAGCTTTCTTT	CASSVAIDTEAFF
11	-	TRBV29-1	TRBJ2-5	TRBD2	TGCAGCGTGTCACTAGCGGGGGGACAGTACTTC	CSVSLAGGQYF
14	few	TRBV12-3/TRBV12-4	TRBJ1-1	-	TGTGCCAGCAGCTTATACATTGACAGGATCAAAGCTTTCTTT	CASSLYIDRIKAFF
17	many	TRBV5-4	TRBJ2-1	TRBD1	TGTGCCAGCAGCTCGCGGCCCGGGACAGGGACGAACAATGAGCAGTTCTTC	CASSSRPGTGTNNEQFF
10	-	TRBV28	TRBJ2-1	-	TGTGCCAGCAGTTCGGACGAGCAGTTCTTC	CASSSDEQFF
15	many	TRBV7-9	TRBJ1-5	-	TGTGCCAGCAGCGTAGGTCCGGGCAGAAATCAGCCCCAGCATTTT	CASSVGPGRNQPQHF
11	many	TRBV28	TRBJ1-5	-	TGTGCCAGCAGTTTTGCGGAGCCCCAGCATTTT	CASSFAEPQHF
14	many	TRBV12-3/TRBV12-4	TRBJ1-1	-	TGTGCCAGCAGCCCCCCCGTGGGAGGAACTGAAGCTTTCTTT	CASSPPVGGTEAFF
16	many	TRBV28	TRBJ2-7	-	TGTGCCAGCAGTTCGCCGGCCGAACAGGGATTTGGCGAGCAGTACTTC	CASSSPAEQGFGEQYF
15	-	TRBV9	TRBJ2-1	TRBD2	TGTGCCAGCAGCGTAGGGAGCGGGAGGGCCAATGAGCAGTTCTTC	CASSVGSGRANEQFF
18	many	TRBV20-1	TRBJ2-7	TRBD2	TGCAGTGCTAGAGGCGCGGGGACTAGCGGGGTCACGCCCTACGAGCAGTACTTC	CSARGAGTSGVTPYEQYF
17	many	TRBV4-1	TRBJ1-1	-	TGCGCCAGCAGCCAAGAAGTCCCCAAGGGGGGAGTTGGTGAAGCTTTCTTT	CASSQEVPKGGVGEAFF
17	few	TRBV6-5	TRBJ2-5	-	TGTGCCAGCAGTTACTCGACTGCCTATGGAGATCAAGAGACCCAGTACTTC	CASSYSTAYGDQETQYF
14	many	TRBV7-2	TRBJ2-7	-	TGTGCCAGCAGTCCCGGGACGAGAATCTACGAGCAGTACTTC	CASSPGTRIYEQYF
17	few	TRBV5-1	TRBJ2-5	TRBD2	TGCGCCAGCAGCTGCATACTAGCGGGGGTGACCCGGGAGACCCAGTACTTC	CASSCILAGVTRETQYF
15	few	TRBV7-9	TRBJ2-7	TRBD2	TGTGCCAGCAGCTTCTCGGGACTAGCGGCCAACGAGCAGTACTTC	CASSFSGLAANEQYF
18	many	TRBV28	TRBJ1-2	-	TGTGCCAGCAGCTTCAACCGAATGGGGGATTCCCAACTTCGTGGCTACACCTTC	CASSFNRMGDSQLRGYTF
14	few	TRBV10-1	TRBJ1-5	TRBD1	TGCGCCAGGGGGACAGGGGAGGACAATCAGCCCCAGCATTTT	CARGTGEDNQPQHF
15	-	TRBV4-3	TRBJ1-1	-	TGCGCCAGCAGCCAAGTGGCAGGCCGGAACACTGAAGCTTTCTTT	CASSQVAGRNTEAFF
11	-	TRBV20-1	TRBJ2-3	-	TGCAGTGCTAGGACTGGAGATACGCAGTATTTT	CSARTGDTQYF
17	-	TRBV10-1	TRBJ2-7	-	TGCGCCAGCAGCCAAGCTCTATCCGGGACAAGCTCCTACGAGCAGTACTTC	CASSQALSGTSSYEQYF